The 3 T cell receptor beta chains in this list originate from one sample, sequenced in a study of shared clonotypes between healthy human individuals. Assay: immunoSEQ multiplex PCR; the TCRdb copy retains only in-frame clones and omits some. The table records more than 2,000,000 clones, roughly 93% of them present only once. The sample comprised naive CD4+ T cells from PBMCs. Described subset: CD45RA+ positively selected. All receptors derive from a man younger than 35 in good health. Some clones in this sample may be carry-over from other donors' samples.

The chain uses TRBV9 and TRBJ2-1, with a weak D call TRBD2 (5 bases). Germline CDR1 is SGDLS and CDR2 is YYNGEE. The CDR3 extends over 13 amino acids. Between the trimmed V and J ends, which lost 6 bases and 7 bases, there was a span of 14 bases. CDR3 nucleotide sequence: TGTGCCAGCATGGGCCCCACGGGGAATGAGCAGTTCTTC. Amino acids: CASMGPTGNEQFF.

The genes are TRBV7-2 and TRBJ2-5; 13 nucleotides agree with TRBD2. The CDR3 has 17 amino acids. Germline loops: CDR1 SGHTA, CDR2 FQGNSA. J lost 4 bases, V lost 6 bases, and 11 bases had no gene match. The DNA of the CDR3 is TGTGCCAGCAGTAACGGTGGACTAGCGGGAGTGTCAGAGACCCAGTACTTC. Amino acids: CASSNGGLAGVSETQYF.

The chain combines TRBV9 with TRBJ2-1; the D is unclear. The CDR3 is 12 amino acids. Looked up from germline, CDR1 is SGDLS and CDR2 is YYNGEE. V lost 0 bases to trimming and J lost 7 bases, with 5 bases between them. CDR3 sequence: CASSVEENEQFF. The CDR3 DNA follows: TGTGCCAGCAGCGTAGAAGAGAATGAGCAGTTCTTC.